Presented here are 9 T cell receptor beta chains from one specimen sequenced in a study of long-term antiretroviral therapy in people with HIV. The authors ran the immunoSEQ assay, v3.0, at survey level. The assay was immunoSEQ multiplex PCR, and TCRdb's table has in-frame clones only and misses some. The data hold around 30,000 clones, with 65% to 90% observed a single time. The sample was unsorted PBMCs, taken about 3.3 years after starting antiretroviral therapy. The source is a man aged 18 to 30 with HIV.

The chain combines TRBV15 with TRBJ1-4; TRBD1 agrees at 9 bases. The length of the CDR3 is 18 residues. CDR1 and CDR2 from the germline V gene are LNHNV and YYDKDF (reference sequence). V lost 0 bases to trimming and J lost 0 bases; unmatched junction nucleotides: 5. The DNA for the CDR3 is TGTGCCACCAGCAGAGAGGGGGACAGGGCCGCAACTAATGAAAAACTGTTTTTT. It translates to CATSREGDRAATNEKLFF. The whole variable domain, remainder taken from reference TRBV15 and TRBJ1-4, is DAMVIQNPRYQVTQFGKPVTLSCSQTLNHNVMYWYQQKSSQAPKLLFHYYDKDFNNEADTPDNFQSRRPNTSFCFLDIRSPGLGDTAMYLCATSREGDRAATNEKLFFGSGTQLSVL.

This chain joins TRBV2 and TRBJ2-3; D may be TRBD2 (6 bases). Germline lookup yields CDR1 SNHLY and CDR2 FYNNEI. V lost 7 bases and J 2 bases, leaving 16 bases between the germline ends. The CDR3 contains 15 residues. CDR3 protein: CASKPGTQPTDTQYF. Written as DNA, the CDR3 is TGTGCCAGCAAGCCTGGGACTCAACCCACAGATACGCAGTATTTT.

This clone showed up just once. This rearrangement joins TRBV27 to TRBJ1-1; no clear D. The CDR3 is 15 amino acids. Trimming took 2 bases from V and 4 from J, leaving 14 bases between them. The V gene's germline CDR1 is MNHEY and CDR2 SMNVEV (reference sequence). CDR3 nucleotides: TGTGCCAGCAGTTTAAGCTGGACCGCCATCACTGAAGCTTTCTTT. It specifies CASSLSWTAITEAFF.

The CDR3 DNA follows: TGTGCCAGCAGCTCGGGACTAGATGGAGTGAACAATGAGCAGTTCTTC. The encoded protein is CASSSGLDGVNNEQFF. V usage is TRBV7-9 and J usage is TRBJ2-1; 8 nucleotides agree with TRBD2. CDR1 and CDR2 from the germline V gene are SEHNR and FQNEAQ (reference sequence). V shed 4 bases, J shed 5 bases, and the junction held 10 bases outside the gene matches. The CDR3 totals 16 residues.

This chain's CDR3 is CASSLADERTF. In nucleotides, the CDR3 is TGTGCCAGCAGCTTGGCCGACGAGCGCACCTTC. The chain links TRBV5-4 to TRBJ1-2; D remains unclear. Between the trimmed V and J ends, which lost 0 bases and 13 bases, there was a span of 10 bases. CDR1 is SGHNT, CDR2 YYREEE, per germline (reference sequence). The CDR3 loop spans 11 amino acids.

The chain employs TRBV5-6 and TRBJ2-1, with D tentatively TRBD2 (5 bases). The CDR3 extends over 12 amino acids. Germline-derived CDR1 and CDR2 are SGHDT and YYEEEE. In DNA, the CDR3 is TGTGCTTCGCTTGGAGGACCCAATGAGCAGTTCTTC. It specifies CASLGGPNEQFF.

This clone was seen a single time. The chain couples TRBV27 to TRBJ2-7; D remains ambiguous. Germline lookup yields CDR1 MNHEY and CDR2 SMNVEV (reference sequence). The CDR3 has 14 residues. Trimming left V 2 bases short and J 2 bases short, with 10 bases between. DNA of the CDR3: TGTGCCAGCAGTTTAGACCCAACGGCCTACGAGCAGTACTTC. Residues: CASSLDPTAYEQYF.

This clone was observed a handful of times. The CDR3 spells CASSFGQGGGELFF. In DNA, the CDR3 is TGTGCCAGCAGCTTTGGACAGGGGGGCGGGGAGCTGTTTTTT. The V and J genes are TRBV5-4 and TRBJ2-2; 10 positions agree with TRBD1. The length of the CDR3 is 14 residues. The germline V gene encodes CDR1 SGHNT and CDR2 YYREEE (reference sequence). The V segment lost 2 bases and the J segment 7 bases; nucleotides outside the gene matches: 2.

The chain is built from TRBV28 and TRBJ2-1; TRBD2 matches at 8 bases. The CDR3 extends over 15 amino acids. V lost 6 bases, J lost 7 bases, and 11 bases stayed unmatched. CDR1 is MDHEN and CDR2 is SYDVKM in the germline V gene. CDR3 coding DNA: TGTGCCAGCAGCATTCCGGGACTAGAAATTAATGAGCAGTTCTTC. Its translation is CASSIPGLEINEQFF.